Below, 27 T cell receptor beta chains from the same sample are listed, as sequenced in a study of shared clonotypes between healthy human individuals. Selected positively for CCR7 and CD45RO-negative, naive CD8 cells excluded terminally differentiated effector memory CD45RA+ cells. Clones were sequenced by immunoSEQ multiplex PCR, and TCRdb holds only the in-frame ones, with some missing. The data contain some 1,900,000 clones, approximately 94% of them singletons. Material: naive CD8+ T cells sorted from blood. These receptors originate from a man aged 18 to 30 in good health.

This clone was seen a single time. The chain employs TRBV27 and TRBJ2-2; D not resolved. The CDR3 has 16 amino acids. The germline V gene encodes CDR1 MNHEY and CDR2 SMNVEV (reference sequence). Trimming removed 3 bases at V and 3 bases at J, with 14 bases between. Here the CDR3 DNA reads TGTGCCAGCAGTTTTCTCGGAGTCGTAGACACCGGGGAGCTGTTTTTT. Protein sequence: CASSFLGVVDTGELFF.

The V call is TRBV4-2, the J call TRBJ2-5; TRBD1 matches at 10 bases. Germline V gene data show CDR1 as LGHNA and CDR2 as YNFKEQ. The CDR3 loop spans 16 amino acids. V lost 1 base to trimming and J lost 4 bases; unmatched junction nucleotides: 6. CDR3 nucleotides: TGTGCCAGCAGCCAAGCTTTCGGACAGGGGGGAGAGACCCAGTACTTC. Its translation is CASSQAFGQGGETQYF.

The V and J genes are TRBV29-1 and TRBJ2-7; 8 nucleotides match TRBD2. V lost 4 bases and J lost 5; bases outside the gene matches: 16. The CDR3 totals 16 residues. Looked up from germline, CDR1 is SQVTM and CDR2 is ANQGSEA. CDR3 DNA: TGCAGCGTTGCGGGGTCTACTAGCGGCCCCGGACACGAGCAGTACTTC. Its translation is CSVAGSTSGPGHEQYF.

This sequence joins TRBV6-5 and TRBJ2-3; perhaps TRBD2 as D (7 bases). Trimming stripped 0 bases from V and 4 bases from J, with 11 bases between. From germline, CDR1 is MNHEY and CDR2 SVGAGI. The CDR3 runs to 15 residues. The CDR3 protein is CASSYSGGGADTQYF. CDR3 bases: TGTGCCAGCAGTTACTCTGGGGGGGGCGCAGATACGCAGTATTTT.

The V call is TRBV13, the J call TRBJ2-4; the D is unclear. Trimming removed 4 bases from V and 1 base from J, with 11 bases in between. Germline CDR1 PRHDT, CDR2 FYEKMQ (reference sequence). The CDR3 has 15 amino acids. CDR3 region: CASSWSVGAKNIQYF. For the CDR3, the DNA is TGTGCCAGCAGCTGGTCCGTGGGGGCCAAAAACATTCAGTACTTC.

This chain links TRBV27 with TRBJ2-7; possible D gene TRBD1, 5 bases. There are 15 residues in the CDR3. Germline CDR1 is MNHEY and CDR2 is SMNVEV (reference sequence). V lost 4 bases and J lost 5, with 18 bases in between. The CDR3 DNA follows: TGTGCCAGCAGTTCCCAGGGCCAGGTTGTGAACGAGCAGTACTTC. Protein sequence: CASSSQGQVVNEQYF.

J is TRBJ2-2 and V is TRBV2, with 8 positions matching TRBD2. The length of the CDR3 is 16 residues. J lost 1 base, V lost 2 bases, and 3 bases had no gene match. Germline V lookup: CDR1 SNHLY, CDR2 FYNNEI. The CDR3: CASSEPGLENTGELFF. CDR3 sequence (DNA): TGTGCCAGCAGTGAACCGGGACTAGAGAACACCGGGGAGCTGTTTTTT. The full variable domain, with the rest looked up from reference TRBV2 and TRBJ2-2, is EPEVTQTPSHQVTQMGQEVILRCVPISNHLYFYWYRQILGQKVEFLVSFYNNEISEKSEIFDDQFSVERPDGSNFTLKIRSTKLEDSAMYFCASSEPGLENTGELFFGEGSRLTVL.

The CDR3 spells CASSSFPRDTQYF. The CDR3 nucleotides are TGTGCCAGCAGTTCGTTCCCGAGGGATACGCAGTATTTT. This chain joins TRBV27 and TRBJ2-3; D is ambiguous. The CDR3 covers 13 residues. V was pared by 4 bases and J by 6 bases, with 11 bases between. Germline V gene data show CDR1 as MNHEY and CDR2 as SMNVEV (reference sequence).

The genes are TRBV4-1 and TRBJ1-2, with D unresolved. The germline V and J ends were trimmed by 0 bases and 0 bases, with 11 bases remaining between them. From germline, CDR1 is MGHRA and CDR2 YSYEKL. The CDR3 contains 16 residues. CDR3 sequence: CASSQDFTPPNYGYTF. DNA for the CDR3: TGCGCCAGCAGCCAAGATTTCACCCCGCCTAACTATGGCTACACCTTC.

The rearrangement links TRBV27 to TRBJ1-6; D uncertain. V gave up 3 bases and J gave up 10 bases, with 13 bases separating them. The CDR3 spans 14 residues. Germline V CDR1 and CDR2: MNHEY, SMNVEV (reference sequence). The chain's CDR3 is CASSLDVLGSPLHF. CDR3 bases: TGTGCCAGCAGTTTGGACGTTCTCGGCTCACCCCTCCACTTT.

The chain is built from TRBV9 and TRBJ2-3, with 7 nucleotides matching TRBD2. CDR1 is SGDLS, CDR2 YYNGEE, per germline. V lost 0 bases and J lost 2; bases outside the gene matches: 9. CDR3 length: 17 residues. The CDR3 loop reads CASSVAQWEGLTDTQYF. In DNA form, the CDR3 reads TGTGCCAGCAGCGTAGCTCAATGGGAGGGCCTCACAGATACGCAGTATTTT.

The chain couples TRBV21-1 to TRBJ2-6. TRBV21-1 is a pseudogene. CDR3 length: 16 amino acids. CDR3 protein: CASSKAGESGANVLTF. The DNA of the CDR3 is TGTGCCAGCAGCAAAGCTGGGGAATCTGGGGCCAACGTCCTGACTTTC.

The rearrangement joins TRBV10-3 to TRBJ2-7; the match to TRBD1 covers 10 bases. Germline trimming cut 3 bases from V and 4 bases from J; bases unmatched to any gene: 6. CDR1 and CDR2 (germline): ENHRY, SYGVKD. This CDR3 contains 15 residues. CDR3 loop: CAISEPTGGAYEQYF. For the CDR3, the DNA is TGTGCCATCAGTGAACCGACAGGGGGCGCGTACGAGCAGTACTTC.

A note on this clone: Other DNA sequences in this specimen translate into the identical CDR3. The rearrangement links TRBV7-2 to TRBJ2-5; perhaps TRBD2 as D (6 bases). The CDR3 totals 15 residues. V lost 5 bases to trimming and J lost 1 base, with 14 bases between them. In germline, CDR1 is SGHTA, CDR2 FQGNSA. The CDR3 bases are TGTGCCAGCAGCCCGGGAGTGGCGCCCCAAGAGACCCAGTACTTC. As protein: CASSPGVAPQETQYF.

The V and J genes are TRBV27 and TRBJ1-2; D gene unclear. V lost 6 bases, J lost 2 bases, and 10 bases lay in between. This CDR3 region has 13 residues. Germline V lookup: CDR1 MNHEY, CDR2 SMNVEV (reference sequence). The CDR3 loop is CASSPAWNYGYTF. In DNA, the CDR3 is TGTGCCAGCAGCCCCGCATGGAACTATGGCTACACCTTC.

CDR3 region: CASSQVHIAVQDEKLFF. In nucleotides, the CDR3 is TGCGCCAGCAGCCAAGTCCATATTGCGGTCCAGGATGAAAAACTGTTTTTT. This chain joins TRBV4-1 and TRBJ1-4; D gene uncertain. This CDR3 has 17 amino acids. V lost 1 base, J lost 6 bases, and 18 bases lay in between. CDR1 MGHRA and CDR2 YSYEKL come from the germline V gene.

The gene calls are TRBV27 and TRBJ2-7, with a weak D call TRBD2 (6 bases). Trimming cost V 4 bases and J 4 bases, with 14 bases left between them. The CDR3 length is 14 residues. CDR1 is MNHEY, CDR2 SMNVEV, per germline (reference sequence). The CDR3 reads CASSSTSSSYEQYF. CDR3 DNA: TGTGCCAGCAGTTCGACTAGTTCCTCTTACGAGCAGTACTTC.

This chain links TRBV6-5 with TRBJ2-1; TRBD2 matches at 8 bases. The CDR3 has 13 amino acids. V was clipped by 6 bases and J by 7 bases; unmatched bases: 5. CDR1 MNHEY and CDR2 SVGAGI come from the germline V gene. CDR3 amino acids: CASSLIAGNEQFF. CDR3 bases: TGTGCCAGCAGCCTAATAGCGGGAAATGAGCAGTTCTTC.

Remarks on this clone: At one of its ends the junction is not consistent with the germline gene, which may arise from a read error. The V call is TRBV7-7, the J call TRBJ2-1; D possibly corresponds to TRBD2 (6 bases). The germline V gene has CDR1 SSHAT and CDR2 FNYEAQ (reference sequence). The CDR3 extends over 13 amino acids. This chain's CDR3 is CASSSRLGDEQFF. CDR3 nucleotide sequence: TGTGCTAGCAGCTCTCGACTAGGCGATGAGCAGTTCTTC.

In regard to this clone: The same CDR3 arises from other DNA sequences in this sample as well. V gene TRBV4-1 combines with J gene TRBJ2-1, with 10 bases matching TRBD2. This CDR3 is 15 amino acids long. Germline V CDR1 and CDR2: MGHRA, YSYEKL. Trimming removed 4 bases from V and 4 bases from J; junction bases left unmatched: 4. CDR3 DNA: TGCGCCAGCAGCCTCAGACTAGCGGGTTACAATGAGCAGTTCTTC. This translates into CASSLRLAGYNEQFF.

The chain is built from TRBV9 and TRBJ2-7, with D perhaps TRBD2 (5 bases). V lost 2 bases to trimming and J lost 4 bases, with 13 bases between them. Germline CDR1 reads SGDLS; CDR2 reads YYNGEE. The CDR3 totals 14 residues. The CDR3 DNA reads as TGTGCCAGCAGCGTTAGCAGGACTGGTTACGAGCAGTACTTC. Its protein product is CASSVSRTGYEQYF.

The chain has TRBV11-2 and TRBJ2-1, with 9 bases aligning to TRBD2. The CDR3 covers 16 residues. The J segment lost 2 bases and the V segment lost 7 bases, leaving 9 bases of the junction unmatched. Germline-derived CDR1 and CDR2 are SGHAT and FQNNGV. CDR3 region: CASTSGLAGAYNEQFF. The CDR3 DNA sequence: TGTGCCAGCACCTCGGGATTAGCGGGAGCCTACAATGAGCAGTTCTTC.

The rearrangement joins TRBV5-1 to TRBJ1-2; D not certain. This CDR3 spans 13 amino acids. Trimming left V 0 bases short and J 6 bases short, with 9 bases between. From germline, CDR1 is SGHRS and CDR2 YFSETQ. The CDR3 bases are TGCGCCAGCAGCTTGGGTCCGGAGCATGGCTACACCTTC. This sequence encodes CASSLGPEHGYTF.

CDR3: CASYRGGETQYF. For the CDR3, the DNA is TGTGCCAGCTACAGGGGCGGAGAGACCCAGTACTTC. V and J are TRBV2 and TRBJ2-5; 7 bases align to TRBD1. V shed 8 bases and J 4 bases; nucleotides not matched to a gene: 4. Germline V gives CDR1 SNHLY, CDR2 FYNNEI. The CDR3 consists of 12 residues.

On this clone: Other nucleotide sequences in the sample specify the same CDR3. The V call is TRBV6-1, the J call TRBJ2-7, with D tentatively TRBD1 (5 bases). Germline lookup yields CDR1 MNHNS and CDR2 SASEGT. CDR3 length: 13 amino acids. V was trimmed by 6 bases and J by 2 bases, leaving 11 bases between them. CDR3 sequence (DNA): TGTGCCAGCAGCCAGGGTAATCCCTACGAGCAGTACTTC. Translated: CASSQGNPYEQYF.

The rearrangement joins TRBV5-6 to TRBJ1-3; no firm D call. CDR1 SGHDT and CDR2 YYEEEE come from the germline V gene. Between the trimmed V and J ends, which lost 3 bases and 0 bases, there was a span of 19 bases. This CDR3 spans 18 amino acids. CDR3 residues: CASSSPLSPTASGNTIYF. The CDR3 DNA is TGTGCCAGCAGCTCTCCTTTGTCCCCGACGGCCTCTGGAAACACCATATATTTT.

This clone has more than one count but fewer than ten. Other DNA sequences of this sample code for an identical CDR3. This chain connects TRBV29-1 to TRBJ1-1, with D hard to call. CDR1 SQVTM and CDR2 ANQGSEA come from the germline V gene. CDR3 length: 12 residues. V lost 2 bases, J lost 2 bases, and 6 bases lay in between. The CDR3 nucleotides are TGCAGCGTTGAAACGGGAAACACTGAAGCTTTCTTT. Translating it yields CSVETGNTEAFF. Combining the CDR3 with reference TRBV29-1 and TRBJ1-1 gives the whole variable domain SAVISQKPSRDICQRGTSLTIQCQVDSQVTMMFWYRQQPGQSLTLIATANQGSEATYESGFVIDKFPISRPNLTFSTLTVSNMSPEDSSIYLCSVETGNTEAFFGQGTRLTVV.